The 2 T cell receptor beta chains presented below share a single source sample, sequenced in a study of Graves' ophthalmopathy and Graves' hyperthyroidism. RNA transcripts were the template, and TCR beta CDR3 regions were amplified from them. An opening RT-PCR round employed HTBI primers and preceded a second-round multiplex PCR. In TCRdb, the multiplex PCR reads were re-called with MiXCR into one record per CDR3 protein. The data hold under 800,000 distinct CDR3 sequences, with approximately 22% observed a single time. Sequences were obtained from peripheral blood. The receptors shown here come from a young woman with stable Graves' hyperthyroidism. Some clones in this sample may be carry-over from other donors' samples.

This clonotype was seen more than once but under ten times. The chain recombines TRBV6-1 with TRBJ1-1; tentatively, D is TRBD1 (5 bases). This CDR3 comprises 14 residues. The germline V gene encodes CDR1 MNHNS and CDR2 SASEGT. Trimming left V 8 bases short and J 3 bases short, with 16 bases between. Here the CDR3 DNA reads TGTGCCAGCGAAACCGCAGGGTCGGACACTGAAGCTTTCTTT. This codes for CASETAGSDTEAFF.

The rearrangement uses TRBV29-1 and TRBJ1-1; D call uncertain. The CDR3 sequence is 8 residues long. Germline V gives CDR1 SQVTM, CDR2 ANQGSEA. CDR3 coding DNA: TGCAACATTAATCCAGCTTTCTTT. Residues: CNINPAFF.